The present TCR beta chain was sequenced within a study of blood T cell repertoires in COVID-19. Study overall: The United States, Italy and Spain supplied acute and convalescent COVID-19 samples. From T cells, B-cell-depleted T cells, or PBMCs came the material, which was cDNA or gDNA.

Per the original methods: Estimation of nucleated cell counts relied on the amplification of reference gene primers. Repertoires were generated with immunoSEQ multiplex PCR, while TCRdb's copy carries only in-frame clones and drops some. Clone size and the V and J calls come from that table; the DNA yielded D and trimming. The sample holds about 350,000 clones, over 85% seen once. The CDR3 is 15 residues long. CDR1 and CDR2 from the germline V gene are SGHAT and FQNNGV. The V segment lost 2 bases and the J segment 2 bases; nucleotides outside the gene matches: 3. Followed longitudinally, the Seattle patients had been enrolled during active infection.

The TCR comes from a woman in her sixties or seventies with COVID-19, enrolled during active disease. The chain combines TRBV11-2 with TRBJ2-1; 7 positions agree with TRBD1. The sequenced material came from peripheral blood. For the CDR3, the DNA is TGTGCCAGCAGCTTACGACAGGGAACCTACAATGAGCAGTTCTTC. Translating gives CASSLRQGTYNEQFF.